These 27 T cell receptor beta chains came from one sample sequenced in a study of blood T cell repertoires in COVID-19. Here immunoSEQ multiplex PCR was the method, and the copy in TCRdb shows in-frame clones only, minus some. The profile shows around 370,000 clones, more than 75% of them singletons. The material sequenced was peripheral blood. The receptors were sampled from a young woman who had recovered from COVID-19.

The rearrangement uses TRBV6-1 and TRBJ1-2; D remains unclear. Germline CDR1 is MNHNS and CDR2 is SASEGT. The CDR3 extends over 14 amino acids. Trimming took 1 base from V and 3 from J, leaving 9 bases between them. This chain's CDR3 is CASSEEPLYYGYTF. The CDR3 bases are TGTGCCAGCAGTGAAGAGCCGTTATACTATGGCTACACCTTC.

The chain recombines TRBV3-1 (or the pseudogene TRBV3-2) with TRBJ2-1; TRBD2 agrees at 10 bases. This CDR3 has 14 amino acids. Looked up from germline, CDR1 is LGHDT and CDR2 is YNNKEL (reference sequence). The trim removed 6 bases at V and 5 bases at J, leaving 4 bases unmatched. This CDR3 is CASSPSGSDNEQFF. For the CDR3, the DNA is TGTGCCAGCAGTCCTAGCGGGAGCGACAATGAGCAGTTCTTC.

The rearrangement links TRBV4-1 to TRBJ1-1; 7 bases are shared with TRBD1. V dropped 4 bases and J dropped 0; count of bases not matched to a gene: 8. Germline V gene sequence: CDR1 MGHRA, CDR2 YSYEKL. The length of the CDR3 is 16 residues. CDR3 in amino acids: CASSPETGAMNTEAFF. CDR3 DNA: TGCGCCAGCAGCCCCGAAACAGGGGCCATGAACACTGAAGCTTTCTTT.

The chain couples TRBV15 to TRBJ1-4; TRBD1 matches at 9 bases. CDR3 size: 14 residues. V gave up 3 bases and J gave up 7 bases; unmatched junction bases: 3. Germline assignment: CDR1 LNHNV and CDR2 YYDKDF (reference sequence). The CDR3 is CATSRGQGSEKLFF. CDR3 DNA: TGTGCCACCAGCAGGGGACAGGGTAGTGAAAAACTGTTTTTT.

The chain is built from TRBV30 and TRBJ1-4; TRBD1 matches 7 bases. Trimming took 2 bases from V and 3 from J; bases not matched to a gene: 9. CDR3 length: 16 residues. CDR1 and CDR2 (germline): GTSNPN, SVGIG (reference sequence). The CDR3: CAWSPGTVASNEKLFF. The DNA of the CDR3 is TGTGCCTGGAGTCCCGGGACAGTTGCTTCTAATGAAAAACTGTTTTTT.

The CDR3 bases are TGTGCCAGCAGTCCCTTGGGGCTGCCTATGTCCAAAAACATTCAGTACTTC. Its protein is CASSPLGLPMSKNIQYF. This chain joins TRBV27 and TRBJ2-4; tentative D call: TRBD1 (5 bases). The CDR3 spans 17 residues. Germline CDR1 and CDR2: MNHEY and SMNVEV (reference sequence). V dropped 5 bases and J dropped 2 bases, with 19 bases sitting between them.

A remark on this clone: Other DNA sequences of this sample code for an identical CDR3. This chain links TRBV29-1 with TRBJ2-2; tentative D call: TRBD2 (5 bases). This CDR3 has 12 residues. The V end was cut by 7 bases, the J end by 5 bases, with 11 bases between. Germline CDR1 is SQVTM and CDR2 is ANQGSEA. The CDR3 protein is CSARTGTGELFF. The CDR3 coding sequence is TGCAGCGCACGGACTGGGACCGGGGAGCTGTTTTTT.

This clone was seen only once. V and J are TRBV12-5 and TRBJ1-4; D unresolved. Trimming left V 0 bases short and J 1 base short, with 9 bases between. The CDR3 runs to 16 residues. Germline CDR1 reads LGHNT; CDR2 reads FRNRAP. The CDR3 loop is CASGLVVGKTNEKLFF. Written as DNA, the CDR3 is TGTGCTAGTGGTTTGGTAGTCGGGAAAACTAATGAAAAACTGTTTTTT. Combining the CDR3 with reference TRBV12-5 and TRBJ1-4 gives the whole variable domain DARVTQTPRHKVTEMGQEVTMRCQPILGHNTVFWYRQTMMQGLELLAYFRNRAPLDDSGMPKDRFSAEMPDATLATLKIQPSEPRDSAVYFCASGLVVGKTNEKLFFGSGTQLSVL.

Turning to this clone: Other DNA variants within this sample encode the same CDR3. The chain is built from TRBV19 and TRBJ2-1; D remains unclear. There are 12 residues in the CDR3. V lost 1 base, J lost 9 bases, and 7 bases lay in between. From germline, CDR1 is LNHDA and CDR2 SQIVND (reference sequence). Here the CDR3 reads CASSIAGGEQFF. The CDR3 DNA reads as TGTGCCAGTAGTATAGCCGGCGGTGAGCAGTTCTTC. Drawing the rest from reference TRBV19 and TRBJ2-1, the complete variable domain is DGGITQSPKYLFRKEGQNVTLSCEQNLNHDAMYWYRQDPGQGLRLIYYSQIVNDFQKGDIAEGYSVSREKKESFPLTVTSAQKNPTAFYLCASSIAGGEQFFGPGTRLTVL.

This clone came up once. J is TRBJ2-1 and V is TRBV6-5, with 11 positions matching TRBD2. Germline V gene sequence: CDR1 MNHEY, CDR2 SVGAGI. The CDR3 extends over 15 amino acids. Trimming removed 7 bases from V and 4 bases from J; junction bases left unmatched: 6. CDR3 coding DNA: TGTGCCAGCAAGGGCCCTAGCGGGGGGTACAATGAGCAGTTCTTC. Translated: CASKGPSGGYNEQFF.

The chain couples TRBV12-5 to TRBJ2-5; 12 bases are shared with TRBD1. CDR3 length: 15 amino acids. The junction had 5 bases not matched to a gene; V was cut back by 4 bases and J by 5 bases. The V gene's germline CDR1 is LGHNT and CDR2 FRNRAP. CDR3 DNA: TGTGCTAGTGGTTGGGGACAGGGGGCCGGGGAGACCCAGTACTTC. This codes for CASGWGQGAGETQYF.

The chain combines TRBV30 with TRBJ2-3; a possible D gene is TRBD2 (6 bases). Germline CDR1 reads GTSNPN; CDR2 reads SVGIG (reference sequence). The CDR3 covers 16 residues. The V gene lost 0 bases and the J gene lost 0 bases, with 13 bases spanning the gap. The CDR3 loop is CAWSVDSGVSTDTQYF. DNA for the CDR3: TGTGCCTGGAGTGTGGATAGCGGAGTTAGCACAGATACGCAGTATTTT.

Comments on this clone: At one boundary the junction diverges from the germline segment, which might be a read error. The V call is TRBV7-2, the J call TRBJ1-5; D is uncertain. Germline CDR1 reads SGHTA; CDR2 reads FQGNSA. The CDR3 runs to 14 residues. The CDR3 coding sequence is TGTGCCAGCAGCCTAGCGGAAGGGAGGCAGCCCCAGCATTTT. Residues: CASSLAEGRQPQHF. Filled out from reference TRBV7-2 and TRBJ1-5, the complete variable domain reads GAGVSQSPSNKVTEKGKDVELRCDPISGHTALYWYRQSLGQGLEFLIYFQGNSAPDKSGLPSDRFSAERTGGSVSTLTIQRTQQEDSAVYLCASSLAEGRQPQHFGDGTRLSIL.

The chain carries TRBV9 and TRBJ2-3; TRBD2 is a possible D gene (6 bases). V was pared by 3 bases and J by 6 bases, with 20 bases between. Germline V gene data show CDR1 as SGDLS and CDR2 as YYNGEE. CDR3 length: 16 residues. The CDR3 nucleotides are TGTGCCAGCAGCGCAAGGGACGGGAGATCCTTCGATACGCAGTATTTT. Translating it yields CASSARDGRSFDTQYF. Filled out from reference TRBV9 and TRBJ2-3, the complete variable domain reads DSGVTQTPKHLITATGQRVTLRCSPRSGDLSVYWYQQSLDQGLQFLIQYYNGEERAKGNILERFSAQQFPDLHSELNLSSLELGDSALYFCASSARDGRSFDTQYFGPGTRLTVL.

The chain uses TRBV11-2 and TRBJ2-2; weak D call: TRBD2 (6 bases). This CDR3 region has 14 residues. V was shortened by 6 bases and J by 8 bases, with 16 bases between the two germline ends. Germline V gene sequence: CDR1 SGHAT, CDR2 FQNNGV. The CDR3 region has the DNA TGTGCCAGCAGTGCCGGAGGGCCTTCTGGGGAGCTGTTTTTT. Residues: CASSAGGPSGELFF.

The J gene is TRBJ2-3, the V gene TRBV5-5; 8 nucleotides line up with TRBD2. With 2 bases clipped from V and 0 bases from J, the junction kept 8 bases outside the gene matches. The CDR3 extends over 17 amino acids. Per germline, CDR1 SGHKS and CDR2 YYEKEE (reference sequence). CDR3 coding DNA: TGTGCCAGCAGCTTTGGGTTGGCGGGAGGTAGCACAGATACGCAGTATTTT. The encoded protein is CASSFGLAGGSTDTQYF.

This clone was picked up one time. This chain links TRBV12-5 with TRBJ2-5; 8 bases align to TRBD2. The CDR3 extends over 13 amino acids. CDR1 and CDR2 from the germline V gene are LGHNT and FRNRAP. V shed 4 bases, J shed 4 bases, and the junction held 2 bases outside the gene matches. The CDR3 nucleotides are TGTGCTAGTGGTTCGCGGGGGGCAGAGACCCAGTACTTC. Its protein is CASGSRGAETQYF.

The table lists this clone with a count of one. The rearrangement uses TRBV7-2 and TRBJ1-1, with 9 bases that match TRBD1. CDR1 and CDR2 (germline): SGHTA, FQGNSA. V dropped 5 bases and J dropped 4; count of bases not matched to a gene: 5. The CDR3 runs 14 residues. CDR3 amino acids: CASSMDRGGTEAFF. The CDR3 DNA is TGTGCCAGCAGCATGGACAGGGGAGGCACTGAAGCTTTCTTT.

The chain couples TRBV4-1 to TRBJ1-1, with D maybe TRBD1 (6 bases). Germline CDR1 is MGHRA and CDR2 is YSYEKL. V was pared by 4 bases and J by 0 bases, with 12 bases between. The CDR3 is 15 amino acids. The DNA for the CDR3 is TGCGCCAGCAGCCGTGGACAGTCATTGAACACTGAAGCTTTCTTT. Protein: CASSRGQSLNTEAFF.

This chain links TRBV18 with TRBJ2-1; D is possibly TRBD2 (6 bases). This CDR3 region has 15 residues. Trimming removed 0 bases at V and 2 bases at J, with 8 bases between. Germline-derived CDR1 and CDR2 are KGHSH and LQKENI. The CDR3 DNA follows: TGTGCCAGCTCACCACCGACTAGGACCTACAATGAGCAGTTCTTC. Translated: CASSPPTRTYNEQFF. The variable domain in full, completed from reference TRBV18 and TRBJ2-1, reads NAGVMQNPRHLVRRRGQEARLRCSPMKGHSHVYWYRQLPEEGLKFMVYLQKENIIDESGMPKERFSAEFPKEGPSILRIQQVVRGDSAAYFCASSPPTRTYNEQFFGPGTRLTVL.

This chain links TRBV7-2 with TRBJ1-6; 7 bases fit TRBD1. The J segment lost 6 bases and the V segment lost 3 bases, leaving 5 bases of the junction unmatched. Germline CDR1 reads SGHTA; CDR2 reads FQGNSA. The CDR3 totals 15 residues. CDR3 bases: TGTGCCAGCAGCTTCTTAGGGGGCAGTAATTCACCCCTCCACTTT. Translated: CASSFLGGSNSPLHF. The entire variable domain, with the rest obtained from reference TRBV7-2 and TRBJ1-6, is as follows: GAGVSQSPSNKVTEKGKDVELRCDPISGHTALYWYRQSLGQGLEFLIYFQGNSAPDKSGLPSDRFSAERTGGSVSTLTIQRTQQEDSAVYLCASSFLGGSNSPLHFGNGTRLTVT.

This clone was seen only a few times. The chain employs TRBV2 and TRBJ1-1, with D maybe TRBD1 (6 bases). The V end was cut by 10 bases, the J end by 6 bases, with 15 bases between. Germline lookup yields CDR1 SNHLY and CDR2 FYNNEI. CDR3 length equals 12 residues. The CDR3 nucleotides are TGTGCCAACACAAAAACAGGGCCTGAAGCTTTCTTT. It codes for CANTKTGPEAFF.

The V call is TRBV5-5, the J call TRBJ2-1; 7 bases align to TRBD2. The CDR3 extends over 15 amino acids. Germline CDR1 SGHKS, CDR2 YYEKEE (reference sequence). The V segment lost 3 bases and the J segment 5 bases; nucleotides outside the gene matches: 8. The CDR3 region is CASSSSSGNHNEQFF. CDR3 sequence (DNA): TGTGCCAGCAGCTCCTCTAGCGGAAACCACAATGAGCAGTTCTTC.

V usage is TRBV5-4 and J usage is TRBJ1-1; 9 bases align to TRBD1. V lost 1 base, J lost 4 bases, and 2 bases stayed unmatched. This CDR3 comprises 14 residues. Germline assignment: CDR1 SGHNT and CDR2 YYREEE (reference sequence). Here the CDR3 reads CASSLMTGGTEAFF. CDR3 DNA sequence: TGTGCCAGCAGCTTGATGACAGGGGGCACTGAAGCTTTCTTT.

The V gene is TRBV6-2 or TRBV6-3, the J gene TRBJ2-7; 7 bases map to TRBD2. CDR3 length: 19 residues. The trim removed 4 bases at V and 2 bases at J, leaving 20 bases unmatched. Germline values: CDR1 MNHEY, CDR2 SVGEGT. DNA for the CDR3: TGTGCCAGCAGTTCCCCCCTCGTCTTAGCGGGTGCCTCCCCCTACGAGCAGTACGTC. Its translation: CASSSPLVLAGASPYEQYV.

The gene calls are TRBV7-9 and TRBJ1-4, with 9 nucleotides matching TRBD1. CDR1 SEHNR and CDR2 FQNEAQ come from the germline V gene (reference sequence). V lost 3 bases to trimming and J lost 1 base; unmatched junction nucleotides: 3. The CDR3 has 16 residues. CDR3 amino acids: CASSFGQGITNEKLFF. The DNA of the CDR3 is TGTGCCAGCAGCTTCGGACAGGGGATAACTAATGAAAAACTGTTTTTT.

The V gene is TRBV5-6, the J gene TRBJ2-3; 9 bases are shared with TRBD2. The CDR3 is 15 residues long. Trimming at V came to 4 bases and at J to 3 bases, leaving 6 bases not matched to a gene. Germline V CDR1 and CDR2: SGHDT, YYEEEE. Written as DNA, the CDR3 is TGTGCCAGCAGCCGACTAGCGGCTGGGACAGATACGCAGTATTTT. It is translated as CASSRLAAGTDTQYF.